Below are 30 T cell receptor beta chains sequenced from a single sample in a study of T cell responses to AZD1222 COVID-19 vaccine listed by TCRdb under 2021. This specimen's time point label, interpreted: baseline before first vaccination. Libraries were made using the immunoSEQ multiplex PCR assay. As stored in TCRdb, this immuneACCESS dataset retains in-frame rearrangements with V and J assigned. A fraction of the clones does not appear; measured against another copy, unresolved V genes explain less than half of the discrepancy, and the remainder lacks a known reason. The sample data list 100,000 or so clones, and roughly 82% of these were observed just once. The ten most abundant clones make up approximately 5% of the sample. This sample comprised peripheral blood, obtained on day 0 of AZD1222 vaccination. The source is an adult in good health.

The table lists this clone with a count of one. The gene calls are TRBV7-2 and TRBJ1-3; 10 positions match TRBD1. Germline V gene lookup returns CDR1 SGHTA and CDR2 FQGNSA. Trimming removed 5 bases from V and 4 bases from J; junction bases left unmatched: 11. This CDR3 is 17 amino acids long. CDR3 coding DNA: TGTGCCAGCAGCCCGCAAACCGGGACAGGGGAGGGAAACACCATATATTTT. Amino acid sequence: CASSPQTGTGEGNTIYF. The variable domain in full, completed from reference TRBV7-2 and TRBJ1-3, reads GAGVSQSPSNKVTEKGKDVELRCDPISGHTALYWYRQSLGQGLEFLIYFQGNSAPDKSGLPSDRFSAERTGGSVSTLTIQRTQQEDSAVYLCASSPQTGTGEGNTIYFGEGSWLTVV.

The table lists this clone with a count of one. The chain joins TRBV5-4 to TRBJ2-5; the D is unclear. This CDR3 is 12 amino acids long. V was pared by 2 bases and J by 5 bases, with 7 bases between. Germline V gene sequence: CDR1 SGHNT, CDR2 YYREEE (reference sequence). The CDR3 DNA follows: TGTGCCAGCAGCTTATACCCCGAGACCCAGTACTTC. This gives the protein CASSLYPETQYF.

The chain employs TRBV19 and TRBJ1-1; a possible D gene is TRBD1 (5 bases). The CDR3 covers 16 residues. In germline, CDR1 is LNHDA, CDR2 SQIVND (reference sequence). Deletions cut 5 bases from V and 0 bases from J, with 16 bases between. CDR3 protein: CASSPFYGGMNTEAFF. The CDR3 region has the DNA TGTGCCAGTAGTCCCTTTTACGGGGGGATGAACACTGAAGCTTTCTTT.

The chain uses TRBV7-2 and TRBJ2-5; TRBD1 aligns across 8 bases. CDR3 size: 15 residues. Germline assignment: CDR1 SGHTA and CDR2 FQGNSA. Unmatched junction bases numbered 7, after V lost 5 bases and J lost 2 bases. The CDR3 spells CASSPRQGWQETQYF. The CDR3 DNA reads as TGTGCCAGCAGCCCAAGACAGGGGTGGCAAGAGACCCAGTACTTC.

This chain joins TRBV6-5 and TRBJ1-3; 7 bases align to TRBD1. Germline CDR1 MNHEY, CDR2 SVGAGI. The junction had 4 bases not matched to a gene; V was cut back by 2 bases and J by 0 bases. This CDR3 spans 16 amino acids. This chain's CDR3 is CASSYLGQSSGNTIYF. CDR3 bases: TGTGCCAGCAGTTACCTGGGACAGTCCTCTGGAAACACCATATATTTT.

The chain carries TRBV18 and TRBJ1-2; the match to TRBD1 covers 8 bases. The ends lost 5 bases at V and 5 bases at J; junction bases unmatched: 13. The CDR3 is made up of 16 amino acids. Looked up from germline, CDR1 is KGHSH and CDR2 is LQKENI. CDR3 in DNA: TGTGCCAGCTCAGAAGGACAGGGCCGTTTCGGGTATGGCTACACCTTC. This translates into CASSEGQGRFGYGYTF.

This clone has more than one count but fewer than ten. J is TRBJ2-1 and V is TRBV7-2; no definite D call. Germline V gene sequence: CDR1 SGHTA, CDR2 FQGNSA. V lost 5 bases and J 6 bases, leaving 8 bases between the germline ends. This CDR3 region has 12 residues. DNA of the CDR3: TGTGCCAGCAGCCACCCTAGCAATGAGCAGTTCTTC. It translates to CASSHPSNEQFF. Together with reference TRBV7-2 and TRBJ2-1, the CDR3 gives the full variable domain: GAGVSQSPSNKVTEKGKDVELRCDPISGHTALYWYRQSLGQGLEFLIYFQGNSAPDKSGLPSDRFSAERTGGSVSTLTIQRTQQEDSAVYLCASSHPSNEQFFGPGTRLTVL.

CDR3 protein: CASSLVVASSGNTIYF. DNA for the CDR3: TGTGCCAGCAGCTTAGTTGTTGCGAGCTCTGGAAACACCATATATTTT. The rearrangement uses TRBV7-9 and TRBJ1-3; D call uncertain. The CDR3 spans 16 residues. V was shortened by 1 base and J by 0 bases, with 10 bases between the two germline ends. Germline V CDR1 and CDR2: SEHNR, FQNEAQ (reference sequence).

The V and J genes are TRBV5-4 and TRBJ1-1; D possibly corresponds to TRBD1 (5 bases). This CDR3 has 12 amino acids. Trimming removed 4 bases from V and 5 bases from J, with 9 bases in between. Germline loops: CDR1 SGHNT, CDR2 YYREEE (reference sequence). In DNA form, the CDR3 reads TGTGCCAGCAGCGCGGGGGGGACTGAAGCTTTCTTT. Protein product: CASSAGGTEAFF. The full variable domain, completed using reference TRBV5-4 and TRBJ1-1, is ETGVTQSPTHLIKTRGQQVTLRCSSQSGHNTVSWYQQALGQGPQFIFQYYREEENGRGNFPPRFSGLQFPNYSSELNVNALELDDSALYLCASSAGGTEAFFGQGTRLTVV.

The chain uses TRBV5-5 and TRBJ2-1; the D gene could be TRBD1 or TRBD2 (5 bases each). The CDR3 totals 16 residues. Germline V gives CDR1 SGHKS, CDR2 YYEKEE (reference sequence). The V and J ends lost 0 bases and 0 bases respectively, with 10 bases between them. CDR3 sequence reads: CASSLVGASSYNEQFF. The CDR3 DNA reads TGTGCCAGCAGCTTGGTCGGGGCTAGCTCCTACAATGAGCAGTTCTTC.

The chain recombines TRBV4-1 with TRBJ1-1; D call uncertain. This CDR3 comprises 13 residues. Germline V lookup: CDR1 MGHRA, CDR2 YSYEKL. V was cut by 6 bases and J by 10 bases, with 18 bases left in between. The CDR3 bases are TGCGCCAGCAGTCAAACGCTGGCTCCGAGAGCTTTCTTT. Protein: CASSQTLAPRAFF.

As to this clone: This sample also contains other DNA sequences that code for the same CDR3. The rearrangement uses TRBV5-1 and TRBJ2-1; D is uncertain. V lost 2 bases, J lost 4 bases, and 7 bases lay in between. The CDR3 runs 13 residues. Germline assignment: CDR1 SGHRS and CDR2 YFSETQ. The CDR3 DNA follows: TGCGCCAGCAGCTTAGACGGATACAATGAGCAGTTCTTC. The encoded protein is CASSLDGYNEQFF.

This clone came up once. V and J are TRBV11-3 and TRBJ2-5; D is unclear. V shed 1 base and J shed 5 bases, with 8 bases lying between them. Germline V gene sequence: CDR1 SGHNT, CDR2 YENEEA. The CDR3 consists of 13 residues. As DNA, the CDR3 is TGTGCCAGCAGCTTAGGTCTCCACGAGACCCAGTACTTC. Residues: CASSLGLHETQYF. The complete variable domain, with remaining parts taken from reference TRBV11-3 and TRBJ2-5, reads EAGVVQSPRYKIIEKKQPVAFWCNPISGHNTLYWYLQNLGQGPELLIRYENEEAVDDSQLPKDRFSAERLKGVDSTLKIQPAELGDSAVYLCASSLGLHETQYFGPGTRLLVL.

The gene calls are TRBV2 and TRBJ1-2; 10 bases align to TRBD1. The V gene's germline CDR1 is SNHLY and CDR2 FYNNEI. After removal of 3 bases from V and 3 bases from J, the junction contained 1 base not matched to a gene. CDR3 length equals 14 residues. CDR3 in DNA: TGTGCCAGCAGTGAGGACAGGGGGGACTATGGCTACACCTTC. Encoded protein: CASSEDRGDYGYTF.

This clone showed up just once. V and J are TRBV5-1 and TRBJ2-2; perhaps TRBD2 as D (6 bases). Per the germline V gene, CDR1 is SGHRS and CDR2 is YFSETQ. V was shortened by 2 bases and J by 1 base, with 9 bases between the two germline ends. The CDR3 runs to 15 residues. CDR3 sequence (DNA): TGCGCCAGCAGCTTAGGAGGGAAGAACACCGGGGAGCTGTTTTTT. It yields the protein CASSLGGKNTGELFF.

The rearrangement joins TRBV4-2 to TRBJ2-3; TRBD2 aligns across 12 bases. Unmatched junction bases numbered 4, after V lost 0 bases and J lost 6 bases. The CDR3 is 16 residues long. From germline, CDR1 is LGHNA and CDR2 YNFKEQ. The CDR3 spells CASSQDGTSGSDTQYF. The CDR3 bases are TGTGCCAGCAGCCAAGACGGGACTAGCGGGTCGGATACGCAGTATTTT.

V gene TRBV9 combines with J gene TRBJ1-6; the D is unclear. V lost 0 bases to trimming and J lost 6 bases, with 7 bases between them. CDR1 is SGDLS, CDR2 YYNGEE, per germline. The CDR3 length is 14 residues. CDR3 region: CASSVGQINSPLHF. The CDR3 DNA reads TGTGCCAGCAGCGTAGGTCAGATTAATTCACCCCTCCACTTT.

The chain links TRBV7-8 to TRBJ2-7, with D perhaps TRBD1 (5 bases). There are 14 residues in the CDR3. CDR1 is SGHVS, CDR2 FQNEAQ, per germline. With 2 bases removed from V and 2 bases from J, the gap between germline ends came to 10 bases. This CDR3 is CASSLIPQAYEQYF. CDR3 DNA sequence: TGTGCCAGCAGCTTAATCCCACAGGCCTACGAGCAGTACTTC. The full variable domain, its missing parts supplied by reference TRBV7-8 and TRBJ2-7, is GAGVSQSPRYKVAKRGQDVALRCDPISGHVSLFWYQQALGQGPEFLTYFQNEAQLDKSGLPSDRFFAERPEGSVSTLKIQRTQQEDSAVYLCASSLIPQAYEQYFGPGTRLTVT.

The genes are TRBV11-3 and TRBJ1-1, with a possible D match to TRBD1 (6 bases). The CDR3 contains 13 residues. CDR1 is SGHNT and CDR2 is YENEEA in the germline V gene. The V and J ends lost 3 bases and 4 bases respectively, with 9 bases between them. In DNA, the CDR3 is TGTGCCAGCAGCTTCAGGGGTGCCACTGAAGCTTTCTTT. Translated: CASSFRGATEAFF.

V and J are TRBV9 and TRBJ2-7, with TRBD1 as a possible D gene (6 bases). Trimming took 3 bases from V and 0 from J, leaving 10 bases between them. The germline V gene has CDR1 SGDLS and CDR2 YYNGEE. This CDR3 comprises 14 residues. The CDR3: CASSAGVFSYEQYF. CDR3 DNA: TGTGCCAGCAGCGCAGGGGTTTTCTCCTACGAGCAGTACTTC.

The rearrangement links TRBV6-5 to TRBJ2-2; 12 positions match TRBD2. The CDR3 has 16 amino acids. CDR1 MNHEY and CDR2 SVGAGI come from the germline V gene. The V and J ends lost 2 bases and 6 bases, in that order; junction bases with no gene match: 4. CDR3 in DNA: TGTGCCAGCAGTTACCTGACTAGCGGGAGACCCGGGGAGCTGTTTTTT. It encodes CASSYLTSGRPGELFF.

This clone has only a few counts. The rearrangement uses TRBV9 and TRBJ1-2; tentatively, D is TRBD1 (6 bases). Trimming left V 0 bases short and J 4 bases short, with 10 bases between. Germline loops: CDR1 SGDLS, CDR2 YYNGEE. The CDR3 totals 14 residues. The CDR3 sequence: CASSVGTVSYGYTF. DNA for the CDR3: TGTGCCAGCAGCGTAGGGACAGTATCCTATGGCTACACCTTC.

This chain joins TRBV6-4 and TRBJ1-1, with 7 bases that match TRBD1. The CDR3 is made up of 14 amino acids. V dropped 6 bases and J dropped 3; count of bases not matched to a gene: 7. The V gene's germline CDR1 is MRHNA and CDR2 SNTAGT. The CDR3 region has the DNA TGTGCCAGCAGCCAGACAGGGTTCGACACTGAAGCTTTCTTT. Its protein product is CASSQTGFDTEAFF.

The chain is built from TRBV9 and TRBJ1-6, with a tentative D call TRBD1 (5 bases). The V gene's germline CDR1 is SGDLS and CDR2 YYNGEE. There are 14 residues in the CDR3. V was shortened by 5 bases and J by 5 bases, with 11 bases between the two germline ends. The CDR3 DNA is TGTGCCAGCAGGGGGGGGAACGATAATTCACCCCTCCACTTT. It translates to CASRGGNDNSPLHF.

The CDR3 region is CASSPGDSYGYTF. The CDR3 DNA sequence: TGTGCCAGCAGCCCGGGGGACTCCTATGGCTACACCTTC. The J gene is TRBJ1-2, the V gene TRBV12-3 or TRBV12-4; possible D gene TRBD1, 5 bases. V gave up 6 bases and J gave up 4 bases, with 12 bases separating them. There are 13 residues in the CDR3.

V is TRBV4-2 and J is TRBJ2-7; perhaps TRBD1 as D (6 bases). Trimming took off 3 bases at V and 4 bases at J, with 13 bases between the two ends. Germline values: CDR1 LGHNA, CDR2 YNFKEQ. This CDR3 contains 14 residues. The DNA of the CDR3 is TGTGCCAGCAGCCAGGGTCCAGGGACATACGAGCAGTACTTC. Translating it yields CASSQGPGTYEQYF.

The CDR3 here is CASSSTVVYGYTF. In nucleotides, the CDR3 is TGTGCCAGCAGCTCGACCGTGGTCTATGGCTACACCTTC. J is TRBJ1-2 and V is TRBV7-9; no clear D. V was shortened by 4 bases and J by 4 bases, with 10 bases between the two germline ends. CDR1 is SEHNR and CDR2 is FQNEAQ in the germline V gene (reference sequence). CDR3 length: 13 amino acids.

V gene TRBV18 combines with J gene TRBJ2-7; possible D gene TRBD1, 5 bases. Germline assignment: CDR1 KGHSH and CDR2 LQKENI. With 5 bases removed from V and 2 bases from J, the gap between germline ends came to 13 bases. The CDR3 spans 14 residues. The CDR3 region is CASSSTVPTYEQYF. The CDR3, as DNA: TGTGCCAGCTCATCGACAGTCCCGACCTACGAGCAGTACTTC.

This clone was observed a handful of times. J is TRBJ1-2 and V is TRBV6-5; D is undetermined. The CDR3 contains 15 residues. The germline V gene encodes CDR1 MNHEY and CDR2 SVGAGI. V shed 0 bases and J shed 1 base, with 9 bases lying between them. CDR3 nucleotides: TGTGCCAGCAGTTACTCGAAAGGGTTTAACTATGGCTACACCTTC. This codes for CASSYSKGFNYGYTF.

The chain combines TRBV27 with TRBJ1-5; no clear D. Trimming shortened V by 5 bases and J by 2 bases, and 13 bases separated the two germline ends. The CDR3 length is 15 residues. CDR1 and CDR2 from the germline V gene are MNHEY and SMNVEV (reference sequence). CDR3 in amino acids: CASSPGLMGNQPQHF. CDR3 DNA: TGTGCCAGCAGTCCTGGACTAATGGGCAATCAGCCCCAGCATTTT.